Shown below are 18 T cell receptor beta chains from a single sample sequenced in a study of cytomegalovirus exposure and HLA in healthy donors. Sequencing was performed with immunoSEQ multiplex PCR; in TCRdb, only in-frame clones are kept and a portion is missing. This table has some 200,000 clones, around 90% appearing once. The material sequenced was PBMCs. The receptors derive from a young woman in good health and CMV-seronegative.

The chain combines TRBV10-3 with TRBJ1-1; TRBD1 agrees at 7 bases. V was clipped by 3 bases and J by 0 bases; unmatched bases: 7. The CDR3 is made up of 16 amino acids. In germline, CDR1 is ENHRY, CDR2 SYGVKD. The CDR3 spells CAISERQGVMNTEAFF. The CDR3, as DNA: TGTGCCATCAGTGAACGGCAGGGGGTCATGAACACTGAAGCTTTCTTT.

This sequence joins TRBV19 and TRBJ1-6; no reliable D call. The CDR3 contains 14 residues. The V gene's germline CDR1 is LNHDA and CDR2 SQIVND (reference sequence). Deletions cut 6 bases from V and 7 bases from J, with 13 bases between. The CDR3 loop is CASRRRDSNSPLHF. The CDR3 nucleotides are TGTGCCAGTAGAAGGAGGGATTCAAATTCACCCCTCCACTTT.

The chain links TRBV29-1 to TRBJ1-4; no firm D call. Germline lookup yields CDR1 SQVTM and CDR2 ANQGSEA. V was cut by 4 bases and J by 0 bases, with 6 bases left in between. The CDR3 consists of 13 residues. The CDR3 nucleotides read TGCAGCGTTGGTCCTACAACTAATGAAAAACTGTTTTTT. It specifies CSVGPTTNEKLFF.

The chain links TRBV2 to TRBJ2-1; 10 bases fit TRBD2. The CDR3 contains 16 residues. The J segment lost 4 bases and the V segment lost 2 bases, leaving 5 bases of the junction unmatched. Germline V gene data show CDR1 as SNHLY and CDR2 as FYNNEI. The CDR3 DNA reads as TGTGCCAGCAGTGAATCTTCACTAGCGGGATACAATGAGCAGTTCTTC. Its translation is CASSESSLAGYNEQFF.

The rearrangement joins TRBV6-5 to TRBJ1-3, with D tentatively TRBD1 (6 bases). V lost 6 bases and J lost 9, with 18 bases in between. Germline CDR1 MNHEY, CDR2 SVGAGI. There are 14 residues in the CDR3. The CDR3 sequence is CASSSATGSPTIYF. The DNA of the CDR3 is TGTGCCAGCAGCTCGGCCACAGGGAGCCCCACCATATATTTT.

The chain couples TRBV12-5 to TRBJ2-1; a weak D match, TRBD1 (6 bases). V dropped 4 bases and J dropped 2 bases, with 15 bases sitting between them. This CDR3 has 16 residues. Germline CDR1 reads LGHNT; CDR2 reads FRNRAP. CDR3 sequence reads: CASGSPGDKTYNEQFF. In DNA, the CDR3 is TGTGCTAGTGGTTCCCCCGGGGACAAGACCTACAATGAGCAGTTCTTC. The full variable domain, rest sourced from reference TRBV12-5 and TRBJ2-1, is DARVTQTPRHKVTEMGQEVTMRCQPILGHNTVFWYRQTMMQGLELLAYFRNRAPLDDSGMPKDRFSAEMPDATLATLKIQPSEPRDSAVYFCASGSPGDKTYNEQFFGPGTRLTVL.

The CDR3 DNA is TGTGCCAGCAGTGCCGGGACTAGCGGGAGGGCCCGATGGACCGGGGAGCTGTTTTTT. Translating it yields CASSAGTSGRARWTGELFF. The chain recombines TRBV6-1 with TRBJ2-2, with 16 bases matching TRBD2. J gave up 5 bases and V 4 bases, and 10 bases lay outside the gene matches. The CDR3 spans 19 residues. Germline assignment: CDR1 MNHNS and CDR2 SASEGT.

The chain employs TRBV7-2 and TRBJ2-1; no definite D call. Per the germline V gene, CDR1 is SGHTA and CDR2 is FQGNSA. This CDR3 spans 14 amino acids. The V end lost 5 bases, the J end lost 7 bases, and 15 bases lay between the germline ends. The CDR3 DNA is TGTGCCAGCAGCAGCGATAGGTTAGTGAATGAGCAGTTCTTC. Protein product: CASSSDRLVNEQFF.

The V gene is TRBV29-1, the J gene TRBJ1-1; D not certain. The CDR3 extends over 13 amino acids. V was pared by 2 bases and J by 3 bases, with 10 bases between. Germline V CDR1 and CDR2: SQVTM, ANQGSEA. CDR3 bases: TGCAGCGTTGAATTCACGGAGTACACTGAAGCTTTCTTT. It specifies CSVEFTEYTEAFF.

This rearrangement joins TRBV29-1 to TRBJ1-4, with 7 bases matching TRBD1. CDR1 is SQVTM, CDR2 ANQGSEA, per germline. This CDR3 region has 15 residues. Trimming removed 0 bases from V and 3 bases from J; junction bases left unmatched: 4. For the CDR3, the DNA is TGCAGCGTTGAAGAAGGGGGCTGGGCTAATGAAAAACTGTTTTTT. This codes for CSVEEGGWANEKLFF.

The count of this clone is one. This chain connects TRBV19 to TRBJ1-1, with D unclear. From germline, CDR1 is LNHDA and CDR2 SQIVND (reference sequence). The CDR3 length is 16 residues. The ends were cut back, 1 base at V and 1 base at J, with 13 bases in the middle. CDR3 nucleotide sequence: TGTGCCAGTAGTATAGCCGGGTTGCCCGGGAACACTGAAGCTTTCTTT. The encoded protein is CASSIAGLPGNTEAFF. The variable domain in full, completed from reference TRBV19 and TRBJ1-1, reads DGGITQSPKYLFRKEGQNVTLSCEQNLNHDAMYWYRQDPGQGLRLIYYSQIVNDFQKGDIAEGYSVSREKKESFPLTVTSAQKNPTAFYLCASSIAGLPGNTEAFFGQGTRLTVV.

As for this clone: In the same sample, other DNA sequences code for this CDR3. This chain connects TRBV29-1 to TRBJ2-1; 13 nucleotides line up with TRBD2. Trimming took 7 bases from V and 4 from J; bases not matched to a gene: 1. The germline CDR1 and CDR2 sequences are SQVTM and ANQGSEA. The CDR3 runs to 13 residues. The CDR3 coding sequence is TGCAGCGGGGGACTAGCGGGGTACAATGAGCAGTTCTTC. Translation: CSGGLAGYNEQFF.

The chain carries TRBV19 and TRBJ1-2; 7 bases are shared with TRBD1. Germline V gene data show CDR1 as LNHDA and CDR2 as SQIVND (reference sequence). The CDR3 spans 17 residues. The V segment lost 6 bases and the J segment 2 bases; nucleotides outside the gene matches: 15. The CDR3 sequence is CASSRGGSGQLNYGYTF. DNA of the CDR3: TGTGCCAGTAGCCGGGGGGGGTCGGGACAGCTCAACTATGGCTACACCTTC.

V usage is TRBV6-5 and J usage is TRBJ2-3; tentative D call: TRBD2 (5 bases). The CDR3 totals 14 residues. Germline CDR1 reads MNHEY; CDR2 reads SVGAGI. V was cut by 6 bases and J by 3 bases, with 13 bases left in between. The CDR3 DNA reads TGTGCCAGCAGCCTTCAATGGGAGACAGATACGCAGTATTTT. It encodes CASSLQWETDTQYF.

This chain uses TRBV28 with TRBJ1-2, with unresolved D. The CDR3 runs to 11 residues. Trimming removed 5 bases from V and 4 bases from J, with 5 bases in between. The germline gives CDR1 MDHEN, CDR2 SYDVKM. The CDR3 loop is CASSGSYGYTF. In DNA, the CDR3 is TGTGCCAGCAGTGGTAGCTATGGCTACACCTTC.

The chain joins TRBV6-5 to TRBJ1-2, with D unresolved. This CDR3 has 13 amino acids. The germline gives CDR1 MNHEY, CDR2 SVGAGI. V lost 2 bases and J lost 7, with 11 bases in between. This CDR3 is CASSYGKTAGYTF. The DNA of the CDR3 is TGTGCCAGCAGTTACGGAAAAACAGCTGGCTACACCTTC.

The V call is TRBV11-3, the J call TRBJ1-5; D might be TRBD1 (6 bases). The germline gives CDR1 SGHNT, CDR2 YENEEA. Deletions cut 5 bases from V and 2 bases from J, with 25 bases between. The CDR3 totals 19 residues. CDR3 in amino acids: CASSPYLGGAEDGNQPQHF. The CDR3, as DNA: TGTGCCAGCAGCCCTTACCTCGGGGGGGCGGAGGATGGCAATCAGCCCCAGCATTTT.

The chain couples TRBV7-8 to TRBJ2-7; 12 positions agree with TRBD1. The CDR3 sequence is 19 residues long. Germline V gives CDR1 SGHVS, CDR2 FQNEAQ. V shed 5 bases, J shed 0 bases, and the junction held 14 bases outside the gene matches. The CDR3: CASSPRDRGRRWSSYEQYF. CDR3 bases: TGTGCCAGCAGCCCCCGGGACAGGGGGCGCCGATGGAGCTCCTACGAGCAGTACTTC. Full variable domain (rest looked up from reference TRBV7-8 and TRBJ2-7): GAGVSQSPRYKVAKRGQDVALRCDPISGHVSLFWYQQALGQGPEFLTYFQNEAQLDKSGLPSDRFFAERPEGSVSTLKIQRTQQEDSAVYLCASSPRDRGRRWSSYEQYFGPGTRLTVT.